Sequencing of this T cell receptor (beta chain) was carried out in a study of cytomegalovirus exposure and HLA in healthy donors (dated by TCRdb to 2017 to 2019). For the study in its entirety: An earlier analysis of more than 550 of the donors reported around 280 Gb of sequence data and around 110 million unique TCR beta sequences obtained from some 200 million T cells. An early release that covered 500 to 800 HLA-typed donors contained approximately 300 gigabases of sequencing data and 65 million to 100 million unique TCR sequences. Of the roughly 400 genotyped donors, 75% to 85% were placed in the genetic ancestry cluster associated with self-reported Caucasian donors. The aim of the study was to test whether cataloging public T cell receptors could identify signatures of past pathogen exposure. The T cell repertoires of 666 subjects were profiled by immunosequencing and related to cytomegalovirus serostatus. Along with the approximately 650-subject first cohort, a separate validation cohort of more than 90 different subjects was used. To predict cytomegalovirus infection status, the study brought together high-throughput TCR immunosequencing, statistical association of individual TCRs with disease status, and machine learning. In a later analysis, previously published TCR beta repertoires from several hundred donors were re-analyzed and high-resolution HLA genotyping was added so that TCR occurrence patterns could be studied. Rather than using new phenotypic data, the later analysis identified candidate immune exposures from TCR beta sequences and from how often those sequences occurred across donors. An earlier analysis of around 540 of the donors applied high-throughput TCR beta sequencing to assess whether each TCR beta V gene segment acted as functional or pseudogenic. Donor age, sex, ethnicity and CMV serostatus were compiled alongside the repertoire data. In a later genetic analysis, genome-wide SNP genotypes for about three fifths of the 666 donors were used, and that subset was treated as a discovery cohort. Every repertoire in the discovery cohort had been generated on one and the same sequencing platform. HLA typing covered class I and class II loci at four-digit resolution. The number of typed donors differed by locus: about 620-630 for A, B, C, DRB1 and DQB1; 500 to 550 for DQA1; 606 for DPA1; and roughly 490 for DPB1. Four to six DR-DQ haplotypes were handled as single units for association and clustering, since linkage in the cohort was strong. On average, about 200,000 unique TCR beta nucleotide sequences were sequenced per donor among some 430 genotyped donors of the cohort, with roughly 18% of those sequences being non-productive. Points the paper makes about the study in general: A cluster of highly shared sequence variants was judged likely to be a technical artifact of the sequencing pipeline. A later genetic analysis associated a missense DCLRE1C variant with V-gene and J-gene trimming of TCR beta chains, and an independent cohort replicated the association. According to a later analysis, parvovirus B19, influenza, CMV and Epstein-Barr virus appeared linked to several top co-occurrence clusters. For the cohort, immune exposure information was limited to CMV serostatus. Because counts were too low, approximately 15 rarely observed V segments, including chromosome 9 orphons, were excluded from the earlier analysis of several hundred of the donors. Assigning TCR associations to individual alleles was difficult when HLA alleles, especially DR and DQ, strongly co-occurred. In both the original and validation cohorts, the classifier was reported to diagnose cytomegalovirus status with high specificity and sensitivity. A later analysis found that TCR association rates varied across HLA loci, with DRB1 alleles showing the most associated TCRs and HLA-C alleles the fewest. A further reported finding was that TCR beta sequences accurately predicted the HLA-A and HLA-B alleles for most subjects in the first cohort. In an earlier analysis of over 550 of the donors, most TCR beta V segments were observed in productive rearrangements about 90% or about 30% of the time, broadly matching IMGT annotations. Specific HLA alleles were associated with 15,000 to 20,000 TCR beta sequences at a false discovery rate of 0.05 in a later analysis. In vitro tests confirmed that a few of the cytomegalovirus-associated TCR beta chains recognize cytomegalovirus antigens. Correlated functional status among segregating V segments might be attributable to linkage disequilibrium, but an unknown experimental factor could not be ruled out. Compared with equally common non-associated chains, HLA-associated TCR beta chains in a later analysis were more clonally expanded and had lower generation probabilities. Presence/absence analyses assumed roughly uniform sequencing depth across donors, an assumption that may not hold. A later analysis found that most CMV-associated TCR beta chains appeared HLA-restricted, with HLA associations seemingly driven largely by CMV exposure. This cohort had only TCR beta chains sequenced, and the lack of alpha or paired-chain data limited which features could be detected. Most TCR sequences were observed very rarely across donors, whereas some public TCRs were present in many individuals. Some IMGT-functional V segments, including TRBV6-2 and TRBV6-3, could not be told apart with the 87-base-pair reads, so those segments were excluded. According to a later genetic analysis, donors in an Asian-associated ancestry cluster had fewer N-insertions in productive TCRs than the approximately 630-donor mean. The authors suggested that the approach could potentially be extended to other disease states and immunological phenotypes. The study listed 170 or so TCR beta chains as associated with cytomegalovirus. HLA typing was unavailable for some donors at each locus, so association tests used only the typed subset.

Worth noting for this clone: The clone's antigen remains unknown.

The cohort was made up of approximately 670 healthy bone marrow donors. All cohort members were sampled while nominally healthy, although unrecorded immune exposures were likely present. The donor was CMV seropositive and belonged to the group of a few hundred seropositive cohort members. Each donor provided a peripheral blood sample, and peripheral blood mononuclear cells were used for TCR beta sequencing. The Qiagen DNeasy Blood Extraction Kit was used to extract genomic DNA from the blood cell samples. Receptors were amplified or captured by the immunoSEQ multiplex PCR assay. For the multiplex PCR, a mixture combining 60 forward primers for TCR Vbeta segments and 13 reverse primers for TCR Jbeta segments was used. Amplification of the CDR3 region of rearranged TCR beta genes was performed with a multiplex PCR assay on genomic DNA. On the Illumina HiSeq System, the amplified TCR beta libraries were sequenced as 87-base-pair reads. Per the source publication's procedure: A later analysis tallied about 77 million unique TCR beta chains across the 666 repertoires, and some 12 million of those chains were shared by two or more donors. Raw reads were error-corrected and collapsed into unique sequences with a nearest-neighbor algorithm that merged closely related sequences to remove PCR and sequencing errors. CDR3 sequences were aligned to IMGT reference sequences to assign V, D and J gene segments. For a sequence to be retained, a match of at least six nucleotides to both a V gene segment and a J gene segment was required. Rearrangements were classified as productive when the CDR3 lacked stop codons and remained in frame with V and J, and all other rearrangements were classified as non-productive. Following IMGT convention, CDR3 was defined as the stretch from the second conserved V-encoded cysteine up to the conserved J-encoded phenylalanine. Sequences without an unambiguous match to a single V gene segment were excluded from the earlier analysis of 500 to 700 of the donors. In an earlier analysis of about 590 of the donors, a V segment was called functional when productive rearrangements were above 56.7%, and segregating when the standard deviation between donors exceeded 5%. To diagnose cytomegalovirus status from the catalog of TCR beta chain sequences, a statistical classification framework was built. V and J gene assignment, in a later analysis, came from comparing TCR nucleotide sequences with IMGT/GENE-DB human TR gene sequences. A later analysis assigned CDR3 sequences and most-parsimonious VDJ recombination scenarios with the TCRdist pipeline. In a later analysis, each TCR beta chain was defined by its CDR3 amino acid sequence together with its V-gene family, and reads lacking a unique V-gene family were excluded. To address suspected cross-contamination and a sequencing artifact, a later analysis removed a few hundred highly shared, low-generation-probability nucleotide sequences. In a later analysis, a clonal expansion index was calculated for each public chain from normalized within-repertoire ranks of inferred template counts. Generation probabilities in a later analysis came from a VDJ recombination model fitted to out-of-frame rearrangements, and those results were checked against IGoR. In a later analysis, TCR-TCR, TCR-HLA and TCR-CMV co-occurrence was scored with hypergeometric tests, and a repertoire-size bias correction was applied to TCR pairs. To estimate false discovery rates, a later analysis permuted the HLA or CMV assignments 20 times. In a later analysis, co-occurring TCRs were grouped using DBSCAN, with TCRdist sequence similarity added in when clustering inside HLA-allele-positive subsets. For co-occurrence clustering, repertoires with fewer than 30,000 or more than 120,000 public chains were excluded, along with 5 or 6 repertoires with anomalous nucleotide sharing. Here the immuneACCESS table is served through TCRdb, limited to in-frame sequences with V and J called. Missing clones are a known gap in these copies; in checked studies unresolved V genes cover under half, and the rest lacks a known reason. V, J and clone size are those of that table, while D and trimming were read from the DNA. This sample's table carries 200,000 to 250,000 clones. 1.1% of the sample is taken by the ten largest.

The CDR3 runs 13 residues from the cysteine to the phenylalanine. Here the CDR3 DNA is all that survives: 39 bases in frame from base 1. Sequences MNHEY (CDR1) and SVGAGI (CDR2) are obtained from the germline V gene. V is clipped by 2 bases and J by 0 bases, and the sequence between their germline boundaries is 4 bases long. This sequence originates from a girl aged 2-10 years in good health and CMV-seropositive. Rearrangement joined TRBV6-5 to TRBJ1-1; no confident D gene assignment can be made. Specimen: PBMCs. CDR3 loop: CASSYTMNTEAFF. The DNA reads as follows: TGTGCCAGCAGTTACACAATGAACACTGAAGCTTTCTTT.